This note documents a single T cell receptor beta chain sequence. After extraction with the RNeasy kit, roughly 0.5 to 1 ug of the RNA was reverse transcribed using random hexamers. MiXCR was run by TCRdb on the immunoSEQ multiplex PCR reads, yielding one entry per CDR3 protein. The table lists just over 150,000 distinct CDR3 sequences, 85% to 95% of them singletons. This specimen belongs to a study of CD8 T cells in Susac syndrome. Overall study: Blood was drawn from patients with Susac syndrome. At that point, they were therapy-naive, on corticosteroids, or on intravenous immunoglobulin alone.

The CDR3 spans 15 residues. CDR1 is SNHLY and CDR2 is FYNNEI in the germline V gene. V was trimmed by 7 bases and J by 2 bases, leaving 15 bases between them. The sequence was obtained from a human donor with Susac syndrome. Sequencing was done on a sample of CD4+ T cells from PBMCs. The chain couples TRBV2 to TRBJ2-4; D is unclear. The CDR3 is CASTPGARTKNIQYF. The CDR3 nucleotides read TGTGCCAGCACTCCGGGCGCGAGAACCAAAAACATTCAGTACTTC.